Below, one T cell receptor beta chain is given with its context. This clone was observed a handful of times. Its antigen remains unidentified. It has no much larger one-base neighbor in the sample; base qualities were not kept. This sample includes further DNA sequences coding for the same CDR3. This sample is drawn from a study of cytomegalovirus exposure and HLA in healthy donors (dated by TCRdb to about 2017). The study in broad terms: According to a later analysis, one platform produced both the roughly 120 validation repertoires and the approximately 660 repertoires of the first cohort. To predict cytomegalovirus infection status, the study brought together high-throughput TCR immunosequencing, statistical association of individual TCRs with disease status, and machine learning. In addition to the first cohort of about 650 subjects, a separate validation cohort of 120 different subjects was used. The study aimed to test whether signatures of past pathogen exposure could be identified by cataloging public T cell receptors.

The donors were included in the validation cohort of 120 subjects, a group kept apart from the 666-subject first cohort. Receptor libraries were prepared by the immunoSEQ multiplex PCR assay. Processing in the source paper ran as follows. A statistical classification framework was developed to diagnose cytomegalovirus status using the catalog of TCR beta chain sequences. TCRdb stores this immuneACCESS table with in-frame sequences only. Part of the clones is absent; in the studies checked, under half of the shortfall reflects unresolved V genes, and no reason is known for the rest. D and trimming were read from the DNA, whereas the V and J calls and clone size are those reported in that table. The sample table holds about 50,000 clones, of which 88% were seen once. The top ten constitute about 7% of the sample. From cysteine to phenylalanine, the CDR3 is 16 amino acids long. CDR3 DNA is the only sequence kept; it has 48 bases, read in frame from the first base. V has 2 bases trimmed and J has 4 bases trimmed; junction bases matching no gene number 7. From a lookup of the germline V gene, CDR1 and CDR2 are SGHTA and FQGNSA.

Study-wide findings and limitations: A total of 150 or so TCR beta chains were listed by the study as associated with cytomegalovirus. In vitro tests confirmed that a few of the cytomegalovirus-associated TCR beta chains recognize cytomegalovirus antigens. While some public TCRs were present in many individuals, most TCR sequences turned up only very rarely across donors. A later analysis lacked HLA typing for the validation cohort, so it scored co-occurrence in that cohort across all 110 or so repertoires. Subsequent analysis determined that TCRs grouped into clusters in the first cohort also showed a tendency toward co-occurrence across the roughly 110 validation repertoires, and roughly 95% of cluster scores exceeded 0. The authors suggested that the approach could potentially be extended to other disease states and immunological phenotypes. The classifier was reported to diagnose cytomegalovirus status with high specificity and sensitivity in both the original cohort and the validation cohort.

Sequencing was done on a sample of PBMCs. This TCR was recovered from a woman under 40 in good health and CMV-seronegative. The rearrangement combines TRBV7-2 with TRBJ1-5; 8 junctional bases match TRBD1. The nucleotide sequence is given as TGTGCCAGCAGCTTACGGACAGGGCGAGGGAATCAGCCCCAGCATTTT. The encoded protein is CASSLRTGRGNQPQHF.